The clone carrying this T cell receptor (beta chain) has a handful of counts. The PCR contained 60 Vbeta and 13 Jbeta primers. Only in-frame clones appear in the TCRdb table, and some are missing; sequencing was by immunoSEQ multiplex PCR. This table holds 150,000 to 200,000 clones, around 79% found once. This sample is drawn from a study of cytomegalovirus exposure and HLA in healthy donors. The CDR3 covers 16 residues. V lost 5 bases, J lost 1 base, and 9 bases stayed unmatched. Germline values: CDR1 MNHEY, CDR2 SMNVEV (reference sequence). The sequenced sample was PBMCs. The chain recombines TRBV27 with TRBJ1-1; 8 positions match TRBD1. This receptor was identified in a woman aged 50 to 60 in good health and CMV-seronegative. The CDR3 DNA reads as TGTGCCAGCAGTGCCACCTTCGGGACAGGGAACACTGAAGCTTTCTTT. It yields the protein CASSATFGTGNTEAFF.